This T cell receptor beta chain was sequenced during a study of cytomegalovirus exposure and HLA in healthy donors. PCR primers comprised 60 Vbeta and 13 Jbeta primers. Method: immunoSEQ multiplex PCR; TCRdb's copy keeps in-frame clones and lacks some. This table holds about 130,000 clones, about four fifths found once. Whole-study findings and limits: There were several of the most significant clusters that appeared linked to common viral pathogens in a later analysis. Through in vitro validation, three CMV-associated chains were shown to be specific for CMV antigens.

In germline, CDR1 is MDHEN, CDR2 SYDVKM. This CDR3 is 17 amino acids long. V was cut by 1 base and J by 3 bases, with 15 bases left in between. A word on this clone: What it binds is not known.

The sequenced sample consisted of PBMCs. The chain joins TRBV28 to TRBJ2-2; a weak D match, TRBD1 (6 bases). This TCR derives from a man aged 30-40 years in good health and CMV-seronegative. This CDR3 is CASSLSRGSGHTGELFF. The CDR3 bases are TGTGCCAGCAGTTTATCTAGGGGGAGCGGTCACACCGGGGAGCTGTTTTTT. The full variable domain, rest sourced from reference TRBV28 and TRBJ2-2, is DVKVTQSSRYLVKRTGEKVFLECVQDMDHENMFWYRQDPGLGLRLIYFSYDVKMKEKGDIPEGYSVSREKKERFSLILESASTNQTSMYLCASSLSRGSGHTGELFFGEGSRLTVL.